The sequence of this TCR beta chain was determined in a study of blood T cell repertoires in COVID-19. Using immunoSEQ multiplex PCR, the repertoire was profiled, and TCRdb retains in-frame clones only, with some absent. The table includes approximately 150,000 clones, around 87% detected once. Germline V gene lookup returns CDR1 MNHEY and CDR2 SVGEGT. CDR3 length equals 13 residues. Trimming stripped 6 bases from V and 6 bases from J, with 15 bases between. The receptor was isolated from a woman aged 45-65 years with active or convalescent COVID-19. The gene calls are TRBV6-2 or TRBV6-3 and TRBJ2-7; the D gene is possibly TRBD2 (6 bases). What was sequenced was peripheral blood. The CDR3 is CASSLLRGLEQYF. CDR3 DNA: TGTGCCAGCAGCCTTTTGCGGGGTCTCGAGCAGTACTTC.